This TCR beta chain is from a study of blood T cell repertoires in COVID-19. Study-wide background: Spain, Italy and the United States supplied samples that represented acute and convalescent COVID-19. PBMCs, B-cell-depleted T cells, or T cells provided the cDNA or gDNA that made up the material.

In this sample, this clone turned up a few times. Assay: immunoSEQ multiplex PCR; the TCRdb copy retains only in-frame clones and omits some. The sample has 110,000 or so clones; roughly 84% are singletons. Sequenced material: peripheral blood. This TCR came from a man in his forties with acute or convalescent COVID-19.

The CDR3 protein is CASSSGFWSHEQYF. The CDR3, as DNA: TGTGCCAGCAGCTCAGGGTTTTGGTCCCACGAGCAGTACTTC. The chain employs TRBV5-8 and TRBJ2-7, with D perhaps TRBD1 (5 bases). V gave up 3 bases and J gave up 5 bases, with 15 bases separating them. Germline V gene sequence: CDR1 SGHTS, CDR2 YDEGEE. The CDR3 loop spans 14 amino acids.